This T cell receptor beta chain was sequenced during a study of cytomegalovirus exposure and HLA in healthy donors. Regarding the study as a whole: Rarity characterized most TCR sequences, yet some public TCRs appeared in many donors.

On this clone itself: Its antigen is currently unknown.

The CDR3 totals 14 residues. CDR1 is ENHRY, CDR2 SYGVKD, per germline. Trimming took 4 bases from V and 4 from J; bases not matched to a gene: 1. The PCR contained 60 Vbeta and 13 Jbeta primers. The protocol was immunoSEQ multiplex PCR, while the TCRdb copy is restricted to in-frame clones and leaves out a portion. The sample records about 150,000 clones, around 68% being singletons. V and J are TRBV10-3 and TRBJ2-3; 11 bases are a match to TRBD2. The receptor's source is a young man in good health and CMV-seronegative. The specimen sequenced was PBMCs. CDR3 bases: TGTGCCATCAGTGTAGCGGGGGGGGCAGATACGCAGTATTTT. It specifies CAISVAGGADTQYF.